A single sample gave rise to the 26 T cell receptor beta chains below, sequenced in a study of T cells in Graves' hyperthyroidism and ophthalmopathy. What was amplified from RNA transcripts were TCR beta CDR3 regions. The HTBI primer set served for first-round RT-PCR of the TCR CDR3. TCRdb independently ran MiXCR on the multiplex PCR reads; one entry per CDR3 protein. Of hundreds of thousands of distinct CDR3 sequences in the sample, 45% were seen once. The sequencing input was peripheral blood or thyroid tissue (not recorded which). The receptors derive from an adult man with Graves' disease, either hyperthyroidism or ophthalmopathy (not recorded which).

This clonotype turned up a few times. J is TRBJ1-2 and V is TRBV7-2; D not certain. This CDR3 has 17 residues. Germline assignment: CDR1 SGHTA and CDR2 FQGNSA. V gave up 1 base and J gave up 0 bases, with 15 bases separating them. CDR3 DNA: TGTGCCAGCAGCTTAGTCGCCCACTGGCAGTCTAACTATGGCTACACCTTC. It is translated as CASSLVAHWQSNYGYTF.

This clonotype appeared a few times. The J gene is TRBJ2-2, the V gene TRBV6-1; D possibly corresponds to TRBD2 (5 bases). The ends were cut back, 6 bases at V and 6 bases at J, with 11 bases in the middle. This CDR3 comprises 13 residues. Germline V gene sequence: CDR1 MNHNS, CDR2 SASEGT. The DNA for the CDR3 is TGTGCCAGCAGCCCTCTAGCCGCCGGGGAGCTGTTTTTT. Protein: CASSPLAAGELFF.

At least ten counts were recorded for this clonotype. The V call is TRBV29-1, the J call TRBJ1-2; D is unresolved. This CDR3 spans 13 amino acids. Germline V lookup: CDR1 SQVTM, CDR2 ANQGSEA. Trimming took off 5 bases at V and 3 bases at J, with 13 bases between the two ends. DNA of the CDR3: TGCAGCGTTATTGAGGGTGTGGACTATGGCTACACCTTC. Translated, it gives CSVIEGVDYGYTF.

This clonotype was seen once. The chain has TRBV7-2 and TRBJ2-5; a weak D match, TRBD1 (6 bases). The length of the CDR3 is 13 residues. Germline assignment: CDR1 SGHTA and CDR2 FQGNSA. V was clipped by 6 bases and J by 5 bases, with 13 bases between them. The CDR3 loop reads CASSAGVSETQYF. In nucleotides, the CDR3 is TGTGCCAGCAGTGCAGGGGTTTCGGAGACCCAGTACTTC.

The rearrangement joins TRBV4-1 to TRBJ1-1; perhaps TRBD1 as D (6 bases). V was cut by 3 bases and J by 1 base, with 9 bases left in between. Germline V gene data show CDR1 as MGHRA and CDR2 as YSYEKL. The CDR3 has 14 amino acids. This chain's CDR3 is CASSHGGENTEAFF. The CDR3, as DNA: TGCGCCAGCAGCCATGGGGGCGAGAACACTGAAGCTTTCTTT.

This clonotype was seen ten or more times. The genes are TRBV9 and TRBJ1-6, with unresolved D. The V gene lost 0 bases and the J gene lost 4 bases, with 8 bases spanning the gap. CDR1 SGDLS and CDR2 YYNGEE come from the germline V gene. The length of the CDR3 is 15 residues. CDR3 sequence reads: CASSVAGSYNSPLHF. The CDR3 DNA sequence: TGTGCCAGCAGCGTAGCGGGATCATATAATTCACCCCTCCACTTT.

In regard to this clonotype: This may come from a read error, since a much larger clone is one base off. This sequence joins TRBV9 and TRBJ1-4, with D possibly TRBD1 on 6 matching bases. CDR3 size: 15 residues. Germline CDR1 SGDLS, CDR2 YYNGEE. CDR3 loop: CASSPGQNVNERLFF. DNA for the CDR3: TGTGCCAGCAGCCCCGGACAGAACGTCAATGAAAGACTGTTTTTT.

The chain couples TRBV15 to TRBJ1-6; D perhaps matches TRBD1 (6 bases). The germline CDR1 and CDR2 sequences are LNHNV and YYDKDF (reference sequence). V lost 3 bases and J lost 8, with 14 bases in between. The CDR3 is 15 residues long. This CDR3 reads CATSRGGQGYSPLHF. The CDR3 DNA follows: TGTGCCACCAGCAGGGGTGGCCAGGGGTATTCACCCCTCCACTTT.

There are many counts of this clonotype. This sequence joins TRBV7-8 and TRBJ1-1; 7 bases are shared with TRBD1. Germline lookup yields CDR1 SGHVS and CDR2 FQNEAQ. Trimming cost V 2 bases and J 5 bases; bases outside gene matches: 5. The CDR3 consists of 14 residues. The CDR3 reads CASSLPGQRTEAFF. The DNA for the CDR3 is TGTGCCAGCAGCTTACCGGGACAGCGGACTGAAGCTTTCTTT.

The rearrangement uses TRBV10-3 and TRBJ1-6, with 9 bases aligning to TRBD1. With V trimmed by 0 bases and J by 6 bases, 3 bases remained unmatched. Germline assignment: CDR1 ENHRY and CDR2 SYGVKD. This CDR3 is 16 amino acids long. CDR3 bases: TGTGCCATCAGTGAGTCCACAGGGGGCGCTAATTCACCCCTCCACTTT. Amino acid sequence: CAISESTGGANSPLHF.

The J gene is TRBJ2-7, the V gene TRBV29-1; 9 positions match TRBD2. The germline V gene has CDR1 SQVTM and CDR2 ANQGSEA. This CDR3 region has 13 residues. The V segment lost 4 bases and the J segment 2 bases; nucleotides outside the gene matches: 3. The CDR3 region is CSVATSGTYEQYF. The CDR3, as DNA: TGCAGCGTTGCGACTAGCGGCACCTACGAGCAGTACTTC.

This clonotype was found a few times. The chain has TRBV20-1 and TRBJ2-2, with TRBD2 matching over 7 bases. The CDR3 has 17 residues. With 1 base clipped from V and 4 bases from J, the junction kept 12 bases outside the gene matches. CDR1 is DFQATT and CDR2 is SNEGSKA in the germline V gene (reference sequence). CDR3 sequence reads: CSARVQGGRTSTGELFF. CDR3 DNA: TGCAGTGCTAGAGTCCAGGGCGGGAGAACGAGCACCGGGGAGCTGTTTTTT.

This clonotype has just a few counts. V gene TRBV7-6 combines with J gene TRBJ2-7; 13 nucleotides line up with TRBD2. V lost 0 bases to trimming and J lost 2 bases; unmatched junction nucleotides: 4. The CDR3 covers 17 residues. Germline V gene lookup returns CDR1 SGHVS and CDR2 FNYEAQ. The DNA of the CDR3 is TGTGCCAGCAGCTTAGCGGAGGGACTAGCGGGAACCTACGAGCAGTACTTC. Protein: CASSLAEGLAGTYEQYF.

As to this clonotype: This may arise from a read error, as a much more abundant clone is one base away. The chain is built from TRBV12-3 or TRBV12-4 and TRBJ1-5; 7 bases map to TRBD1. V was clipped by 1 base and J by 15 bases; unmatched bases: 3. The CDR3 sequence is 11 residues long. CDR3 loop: CASSLETGTHF. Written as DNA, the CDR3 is TGTGCCAGCAGTTTAGAGACAGGGACGCATTTT.

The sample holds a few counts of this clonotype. Here the CDR3 DNA reads TGTGCCAGCGCCCTAAGCGGGGCAGTGAACACTGAAGCTTTCTTT. Protein sequence: CASALSGAVNTEAFF. The chain is built from TRBV2 and TRBJ1-1, with D perhaps TRBD1 (5 bases). This CDR3 contains 15 residues. Germline V gene sequence: CDR1 SNHLY, CDR2 FYNNEI. Deletions cut 8 bases from V and 0 bases from J, with 16 bases between.

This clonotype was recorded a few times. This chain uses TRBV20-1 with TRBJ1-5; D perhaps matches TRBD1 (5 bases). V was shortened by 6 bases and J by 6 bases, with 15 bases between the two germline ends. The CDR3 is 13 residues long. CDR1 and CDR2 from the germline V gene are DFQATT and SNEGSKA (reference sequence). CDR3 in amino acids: CSATGTPPQPQHF. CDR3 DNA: TGCAGTGCAACCGGGACCCCACCTCAGCCCCAGCATTTT.

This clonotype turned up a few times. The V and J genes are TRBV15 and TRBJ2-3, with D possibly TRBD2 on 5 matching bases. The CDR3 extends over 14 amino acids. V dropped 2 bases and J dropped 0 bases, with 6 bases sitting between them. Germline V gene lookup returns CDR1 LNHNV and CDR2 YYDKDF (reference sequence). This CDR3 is CATSRPSSTDTQYF. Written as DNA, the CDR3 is TGTGCCACCAGCAGACCTAGCAGCACAGATACGCAGTATTTT.

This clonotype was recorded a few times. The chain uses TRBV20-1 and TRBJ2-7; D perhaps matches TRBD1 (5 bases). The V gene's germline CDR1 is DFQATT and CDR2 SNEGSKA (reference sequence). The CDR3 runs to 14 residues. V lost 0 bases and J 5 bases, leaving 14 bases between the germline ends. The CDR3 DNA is TGCAGTGCTAGAGATCTCAGGGTGGTCCACGAGCAGTACTTC. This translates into CSARDLRVVHEQYF.

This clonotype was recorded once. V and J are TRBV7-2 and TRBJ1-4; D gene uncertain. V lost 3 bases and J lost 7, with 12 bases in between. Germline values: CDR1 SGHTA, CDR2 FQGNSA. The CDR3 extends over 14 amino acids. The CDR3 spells CASSLVGSGEKLFF. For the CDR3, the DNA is TGTGCCAGCAGCTTGGTAGGGAGCGGTGAAAAACTGTTTTTT.

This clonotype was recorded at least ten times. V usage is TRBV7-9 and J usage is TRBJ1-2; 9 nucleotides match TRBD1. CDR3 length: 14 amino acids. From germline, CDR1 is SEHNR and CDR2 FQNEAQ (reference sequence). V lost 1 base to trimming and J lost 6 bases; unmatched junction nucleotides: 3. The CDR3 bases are TGTGCCAGCAGCTTAGGTGGGACAGGGCATGGCTACACCTTC. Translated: CASSLGGTGHGYTF. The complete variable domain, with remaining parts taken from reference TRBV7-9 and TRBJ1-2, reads DTGVSQNPRHKITKRGQNVTFRCDPISEHNRLYWYRQTLGQGPEFLTYFQNEAQLEKSRLLSDRFSAERPKGSFSTLEIQRTEQGDSAMYLCASSLGGTGHGYTFGSGTRLTVV.

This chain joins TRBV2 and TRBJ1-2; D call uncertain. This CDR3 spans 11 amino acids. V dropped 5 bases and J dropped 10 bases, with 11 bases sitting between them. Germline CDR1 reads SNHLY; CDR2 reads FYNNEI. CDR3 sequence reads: CASSFGGVYTF. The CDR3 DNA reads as TGTGCCAGCAGTTTTGGTGGGGTCTACACCTTC.

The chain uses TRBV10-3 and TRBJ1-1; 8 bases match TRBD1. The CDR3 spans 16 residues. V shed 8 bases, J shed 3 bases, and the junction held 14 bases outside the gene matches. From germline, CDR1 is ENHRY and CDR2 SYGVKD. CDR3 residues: CAILTGEEMWDTEAFF. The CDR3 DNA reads TGTGCCATCCTGACAGGGGAGGAAATGTGGGACACTGAAGCTTTCTTT.

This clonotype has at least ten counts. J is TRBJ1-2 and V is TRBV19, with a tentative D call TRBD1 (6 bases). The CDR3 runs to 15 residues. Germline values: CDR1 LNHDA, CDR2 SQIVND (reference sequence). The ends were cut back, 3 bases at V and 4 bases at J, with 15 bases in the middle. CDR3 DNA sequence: TGTGCCAGTAGTATCGAGGGGACACCACTCTATGGCTACACCTTC. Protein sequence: CASSIEGTPLYGYTF.

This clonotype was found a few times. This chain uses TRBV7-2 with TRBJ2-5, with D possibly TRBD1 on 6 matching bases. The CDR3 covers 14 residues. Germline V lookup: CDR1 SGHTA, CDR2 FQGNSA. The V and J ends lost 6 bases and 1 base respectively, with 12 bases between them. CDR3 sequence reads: CASSARQVQETQYF. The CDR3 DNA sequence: TGTGCCAGCAGTGCCAGACAGGTCCAAGAGACCCAGTACTTC. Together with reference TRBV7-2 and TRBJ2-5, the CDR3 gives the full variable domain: GAGVSQSPSNKVTEKGKDVELRCDPISGHTALYWYRQSLGQGLEFLIYFQGNSAPDKSGLPSDRFSAERTGGSVSTLTIQRTQQEDSAVYLCASSARQVQETQYFGPGTRLLVL.

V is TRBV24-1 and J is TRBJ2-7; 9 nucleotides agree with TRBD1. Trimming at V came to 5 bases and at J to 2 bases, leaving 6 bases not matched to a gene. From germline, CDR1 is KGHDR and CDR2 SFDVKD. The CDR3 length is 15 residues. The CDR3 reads CATSAGTGRTYEQYF. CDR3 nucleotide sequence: TGTGCCACCAGTGCGGGGACAGGGAGGACCTACGAGCAGTACTTC.

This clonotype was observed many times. CDR3 nucleotide sequence: TGCAGCGTCGCGGGACAGGCTAACTATGGCTACACCTTC. Its protein is CSVAGQANYGYTF. The rearrangement links TRBV29-1 to TRBJ1-2; TRBD1 matches 8 bases. Germline assignment: CDR1 SQVTM and CDR2 ANQGSEA. The length of the CDR3 is 13 residues. Trimming removed 6 bases from V and 0 bases from J; junction bases left unmatched: 3.